Listed below are T cell receptor beta chains from one sample, sequenced in a study of cytomegalovirus exposure and HLA in healthy donors. Measured with immunoSEQ multiplex PCR; TCRdb has only the in-frame clones, and not every one. The repertoire consists of tens of thousands of clones, with under 90% occurring once and the leading ten covering approximately 3%. Specimen: PBMCs. These receptors all stem from a woman between 18 and 30 years old in good health and CMV-seronegative. Each CDR3 is given with its conserved first and last residue.

V	J	CDR3
TRBV6-6	TRBJ2-5	CASRESGGPETQYF
TRBV20-1	TRBJ1-2	CSVRGGYTF
TRBV12-5	TRBJ2-1	CASGLNQYNEQFF
TRBV7-9	TRBJ2-7	CASSPGPYEQYF
TRBV19	TRBJ1-5	CASRAGNQPQHF
TRBV27	TRBJ2-7	CASRSTIGQYF
TRBV7-9	TRBJ2-5	CASSLVLGKETQYF
TRBV25-1	TRBJ2-1	CASSVRVNEQFF
TRBV28	TRBJ2-4	CASRLDLGGARGIQYF
TRBV28	TRBJ1-1	CASRRSNTEAFF
TRBV7-9	TRBJ2-1	CSSSRLARSSYNEQFF
TRBV13	TRBJ2-1	CASSFPRGRGSYNEQFF
TRBV9	TRBJ2-3	CASSVANPGLNTDTQYF
TRBV19	TRBJ2-7	CASSKGQGSSYEQYF
TRBV19	TRBJ2-1	CASSIDAKRIYNEQFF
TRBV6-1	TRBJ2-1	CASRPSGRTGEQFF
TRBV7-8	TRBJ1-5	CASSLRDREVSQPQHF
TRBV27	TRBJ1-6	CASTFGTGKSPLHF
TRBV14	TRBJ2-3	CASSQEFRTADTQYF
TRBV28	TRBJ1-2	CASSLWGQGVVGYGYTF
TRBV5-6	TRBJ2-1	CASSDRSGGNEQFF
TRBV20-1	TRBJ1-3	CSARGQNTIYF
TRBV25-1	TRBJ2-7	CASSEVGLSDEQYF
TRBV27	TRBJ2-1	CASSLGDGSPYNEQFF
TRBV6-4	TRBJ2-1	CASSDSTNNEQFF
TRBV4-1	TRBJ2-7	CASRGHRGSGYEQYF
TRBV4-1	TRBJ2-1	CASSQGQLAGYNEQFF
TRBV29-1	TRBJ2-7	CSVEQGAGDEQYF
TRBV4-2	TRBJ2-7	CASSQGGVFYEQYF
TRBV6-1	TRBJ1-5	CASSEPNGREYQPRHF
TRBV5-5	TRBJ1-3	CASSLRGQPLSGNTIYF
TRBV11-2	TRBJ2-5	CASSLERTGGGLGTQYF
TRBV5-1	TRBJ2-7	CASSPRWGGYEQYF
TRBV6-5	TRBJ1-5	CASSYSGGAYQPQHF
TRBV21-1	TRBJ2-7	CASSKPQRKGPYEQYF
TRBV6-5	TRBJ2-7	CASSRLAGGGYEQYF
TRBV7-2	TRBJ1-1	CASSLGRGNTEAFF
TRBV18	TRBJ1-1	CASSPFEAEGTEAFF
TRBV9	TRBJ1-4	CASSGGLGALGKKLFF
TRBV25-1	TRBJ1-6	CASTHTGENSPLHF
TRBV27	TRBJ1-6	CASSRLERNSPLHF
TRBV4-1	TRBJ1-3	CASSQDGQGLGNTIYF
TRBV6-4	TRBJ2-5	CASSEGQGQQETQYF
TRBV7-9	TRBJ1-1	CASSFRPRRGNTEAFF
TRBV25-1	TRBJ2-3	CASSIGTGESDTQYF
TRBV6-1	TRBJ2-3	CASSELSGATDTQYF
TRBV28	TRBJ1-2	CASSQGGTGTGNFHTF
TRBV6-6	TRBJ2-1	CASSYSHYNEQFF
TRBV7-3	TRBJ2-7	CASSRMGTSSSYEQYF
TRBV5-4	TRBJ1-1	CASSTPGNTEAFF
TRBV30	TRBJ1-4	CAWSRRQGTTNEKLFF
TRBV4-2	TRBJ2-1	CASSRKLPAGASGEQFF
TRBV4-1	TRBJ2-1	CASSQDPLAGAYNEQFF
TRBV6-1	TRBJ1-6	CASSEVEVFGPLHF
TRBV7-2	TRBJ2-7	CASSFLAGGYEQYF
TRBV6-1	TRBJ1-5	CASSEYRPGSYQPQHF
TRBV12-5	TRBJ2-1	CASGWEGYSEQFF
TRBV19	TRBJ2-2	CASRWAGGDTGELFF
TRBV28	TRBJ1-2	CASSLDSVYGYTF